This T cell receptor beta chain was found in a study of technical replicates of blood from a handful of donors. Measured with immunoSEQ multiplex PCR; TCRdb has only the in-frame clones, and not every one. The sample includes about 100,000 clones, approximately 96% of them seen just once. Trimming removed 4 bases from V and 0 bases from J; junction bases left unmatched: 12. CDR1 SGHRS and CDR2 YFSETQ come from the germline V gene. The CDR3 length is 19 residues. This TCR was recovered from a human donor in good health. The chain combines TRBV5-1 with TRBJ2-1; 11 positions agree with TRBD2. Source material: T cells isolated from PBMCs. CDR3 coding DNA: TGCGCCAGCAGCGCACTAGCGGGGGCCCTACTGAGCTCCTACAATGAGCAGTTCTTC. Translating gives CASSALAGALLSSYNEQFF. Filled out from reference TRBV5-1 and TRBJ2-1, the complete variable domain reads KAGVTQTPRYLIKTRGQQVTLSCSPISGHRSVSWYQQTPGQGLQFLFEYFSETQRNKGNFPGRFSGRQFSNSRSEMNVSTLELGDSALYLCASSALAGALLSSYNEQFFGPGTRLTVL.